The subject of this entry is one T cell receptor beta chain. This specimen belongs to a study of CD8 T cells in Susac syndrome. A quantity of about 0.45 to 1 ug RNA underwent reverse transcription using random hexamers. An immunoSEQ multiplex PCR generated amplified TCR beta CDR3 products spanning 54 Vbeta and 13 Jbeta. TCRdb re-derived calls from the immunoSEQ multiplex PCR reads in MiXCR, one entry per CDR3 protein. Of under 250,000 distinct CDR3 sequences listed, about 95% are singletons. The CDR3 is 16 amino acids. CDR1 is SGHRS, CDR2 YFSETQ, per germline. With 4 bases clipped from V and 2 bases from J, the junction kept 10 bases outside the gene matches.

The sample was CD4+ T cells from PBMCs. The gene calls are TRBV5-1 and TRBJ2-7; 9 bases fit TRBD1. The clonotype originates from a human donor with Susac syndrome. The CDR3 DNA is TGCGCCAGCAGCCATAACAGGGGGCGCATCCCCTACGAGCAGTACTTC. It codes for CASSHNRGRIPYEQYF.